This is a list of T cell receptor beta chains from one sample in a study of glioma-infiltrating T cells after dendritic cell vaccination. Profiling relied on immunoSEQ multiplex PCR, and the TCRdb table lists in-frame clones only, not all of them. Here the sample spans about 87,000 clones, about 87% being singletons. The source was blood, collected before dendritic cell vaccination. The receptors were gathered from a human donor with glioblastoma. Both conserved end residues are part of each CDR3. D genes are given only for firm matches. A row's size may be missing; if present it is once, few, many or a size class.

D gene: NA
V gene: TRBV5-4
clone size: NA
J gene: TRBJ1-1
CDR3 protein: CASSDFRMNTEAFF
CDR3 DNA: TGTGCCAGCAGCGACTTCAGAATGAACACTGAAGCTTTCTTT

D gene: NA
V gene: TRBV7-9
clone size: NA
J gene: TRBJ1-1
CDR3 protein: CASSLEGRGNTEAFF
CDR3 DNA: TGTGCCAGCAGCTTAGAAGGCAGGGGGAACACTGAAGCTTTCTTT

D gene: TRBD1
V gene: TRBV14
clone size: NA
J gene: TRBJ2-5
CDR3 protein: CASRHRTGDGETQYF
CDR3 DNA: TGTGCCAGCCGCCACCGGACAGGGGACGGAGAGACCCAGTACTTC

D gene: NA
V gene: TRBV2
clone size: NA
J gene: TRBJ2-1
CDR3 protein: CASSVLSNEQFF
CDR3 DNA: TGTGCCAGCAGTGTCCTATCAAATGAGCAGTTCTTC

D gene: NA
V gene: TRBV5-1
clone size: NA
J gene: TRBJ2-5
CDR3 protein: CASSPWAAQETQYF
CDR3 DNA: TGCGCCAGCAGCCCGTGGGCAGCCCAAGAGACCCAGTACTTC

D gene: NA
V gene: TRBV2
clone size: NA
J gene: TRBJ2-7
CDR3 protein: CASSEGRGSDEQYF
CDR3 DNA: TGTGCCAGCAGTGAGGGCAGGGGCTCGGACGAGCAGTACTTC

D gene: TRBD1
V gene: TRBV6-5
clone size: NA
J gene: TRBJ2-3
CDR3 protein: CASSSTGETTDTQYF
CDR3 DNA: TGTGCCAGCAGTTCAACAGGGGAGACCACAGATACGCAGTATTTT

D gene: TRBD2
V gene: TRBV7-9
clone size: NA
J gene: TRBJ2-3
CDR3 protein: CASSARREDPDTQYF
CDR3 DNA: TGTGCCAGCAGCGCCCGGCGGGAGGACCCAGATACGCAGTATTTT

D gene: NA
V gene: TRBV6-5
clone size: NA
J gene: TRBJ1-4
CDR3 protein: CASSPGQTNEKLFF
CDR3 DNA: TGTGCCAGCAGCCCGGGACAAACTAATGAAAAACTGTTTTTT

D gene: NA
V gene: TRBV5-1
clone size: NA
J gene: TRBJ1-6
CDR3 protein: CASSLDSSSSYNSPLHF
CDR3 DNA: TGCGCCAGCAGCTTGGACAGTTCCAGCTCCTATAATTCACCCCTCCACTTT

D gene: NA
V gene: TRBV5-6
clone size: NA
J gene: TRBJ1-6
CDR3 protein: CASSLRLNSPLHF
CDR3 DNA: TGTGCCAGCAGCTTGCGTTTGAATTCACCCCTCCACTTT

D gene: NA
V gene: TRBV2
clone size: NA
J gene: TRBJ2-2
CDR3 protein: CASKVLLNTGELFF
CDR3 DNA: TGTGCCAGCAAAGTACTGCTGAACACCGGGGAGCTGTTTTTT

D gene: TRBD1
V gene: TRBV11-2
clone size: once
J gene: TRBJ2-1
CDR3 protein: CASSRDRVGEQFF
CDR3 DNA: TGTGCCAGCAGCCGGGACAGGGTGGGTGAGCAGTTCTTC

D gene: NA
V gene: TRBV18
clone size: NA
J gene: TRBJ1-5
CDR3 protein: CASSNRFSNQPQHF
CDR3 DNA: TGTGCCAGCTCCAACCGGTTTAGCAATCAGCCCCAGCATTTT

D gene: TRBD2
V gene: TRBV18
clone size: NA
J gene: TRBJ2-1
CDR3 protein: CASSPFETSGNEQFF
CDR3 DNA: TGTGCCAGCTCACCATTCGAAACTAGCGGCAATGAGCAGTTCTTC

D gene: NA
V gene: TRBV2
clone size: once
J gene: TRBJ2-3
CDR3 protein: CASSRLLSSTDTQYF
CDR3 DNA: TGTGCCAGCAGTCGCTTACTTTCTAGCACAGATACGCAGTATTTT

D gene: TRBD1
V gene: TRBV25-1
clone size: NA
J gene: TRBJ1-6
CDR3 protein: CASKGTGNSPLHF
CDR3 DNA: TGTGCCAGCAAAGGGACAGGGAACTCACCCCTCCACTTT

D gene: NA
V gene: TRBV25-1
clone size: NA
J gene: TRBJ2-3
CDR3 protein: CASSAMEESSDTQYF
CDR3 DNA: TGTGCCAGCAGCGCCATGGAGGAGAGTTCAGATACGCAGTATTTT

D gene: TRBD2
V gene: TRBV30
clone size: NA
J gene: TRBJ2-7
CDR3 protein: CAWSAPKRGSYEQYF
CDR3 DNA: TGTGCCTGGAGCGCTCCGAAGCGGGGGAGCTACGAGCAGTACTTC

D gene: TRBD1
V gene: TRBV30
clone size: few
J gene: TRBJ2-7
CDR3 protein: CAWSTLWGQGHSYEQYF
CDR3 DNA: TGTGCCTGGAGTACATTGTGGGGACAGGGGCATTCCTACGAGCAGTACTTC

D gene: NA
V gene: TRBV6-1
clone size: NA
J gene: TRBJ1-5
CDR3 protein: CASTGAGVNQPQHF
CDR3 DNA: TGTGCCAGCACGGGGGCGGGGGTAAATCAGCCCCAGCATTTT

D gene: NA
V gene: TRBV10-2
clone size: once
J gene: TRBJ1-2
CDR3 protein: CASSGGIDYGYTF
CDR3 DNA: TGCGCCAGCAGTGGAGGCATCGACTATGGCTACACCTTC

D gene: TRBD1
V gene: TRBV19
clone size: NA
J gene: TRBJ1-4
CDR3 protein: CASRQGGVVRANEKLFF
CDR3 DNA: TGTGCCTCCAGACAGGGTGGAGTCGTGAGGGCTAATGAAAAACTGTTTTTT

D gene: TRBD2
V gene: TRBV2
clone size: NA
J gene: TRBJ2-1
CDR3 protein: CASDGTSGINEQFF
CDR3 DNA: TGTGCCAGCGACGGGACTAGCGGGATCAATGAGCAGTTCTTC

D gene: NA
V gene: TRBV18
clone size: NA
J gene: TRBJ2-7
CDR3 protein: CASSPGSSYEQYF
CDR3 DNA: TGTGCCAGCTCCCCAGGGAGCTCCTACGAGCAGTACTTC

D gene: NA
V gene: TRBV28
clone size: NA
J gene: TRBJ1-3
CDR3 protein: CASSLGGSRAGNTIYF
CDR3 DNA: TGTGCCAGCAGTTTAGGGGGCTCCCGGGCTGGAAACACCATATATTTT

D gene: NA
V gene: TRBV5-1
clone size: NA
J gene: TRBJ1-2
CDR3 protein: CASSLSPGYGYTF
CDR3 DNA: TGCGCCAGCAGCTTGTCCCCGGGCTATGGCTACACCTTC

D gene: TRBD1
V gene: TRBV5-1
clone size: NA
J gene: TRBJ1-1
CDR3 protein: CASSFGQGFTEAFF
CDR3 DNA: TGCGCCAGCAGCTTCGGACAGGGTTTCACTGAAGCTTTCTTT

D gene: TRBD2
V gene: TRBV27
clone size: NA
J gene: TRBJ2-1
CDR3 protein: CASSPSTSGRGEQFF
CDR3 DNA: TGTGCCAGCAGTCCCTCGACTAGCGGGAGAGGGGAGCAGTTCTTC

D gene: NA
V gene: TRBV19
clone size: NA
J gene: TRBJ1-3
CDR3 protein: CASSTLGQKGNTIYF
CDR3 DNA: TGTGCCAGTAGTACCCTTGGACAGAAAGGAAACACCATATATTTT

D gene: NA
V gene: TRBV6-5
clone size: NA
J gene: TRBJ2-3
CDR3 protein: CASSYSGGYATDTQYF
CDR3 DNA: TGTGCCAGCAGTTACTCGGGCGGGTACGCCACAGATACGCAGTATTTT

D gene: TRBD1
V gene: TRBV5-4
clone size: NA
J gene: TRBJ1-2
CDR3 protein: CASSLEPGQGSYGYTF
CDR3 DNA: TGTGCCAGCAGCTTGGAGCCGGGACAGGGGAGCTATGGCTACACCTTC

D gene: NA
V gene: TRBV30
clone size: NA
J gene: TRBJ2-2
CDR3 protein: CAWSRTANTGELFF
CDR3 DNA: TGTGCCTGGAGTCGGACAGCGAACACCGGGGAGCTGTTTTTT

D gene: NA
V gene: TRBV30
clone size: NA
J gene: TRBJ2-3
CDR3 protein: CAWSQAGSWGGTDTQYF
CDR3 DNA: TGTGCCTGGAGCCAGGCTGGGAGCTGGGGAGGCACAGATACGCAGTATTTT

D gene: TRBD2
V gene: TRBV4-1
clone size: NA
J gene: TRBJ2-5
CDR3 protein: CASSQDRGRAETQYF
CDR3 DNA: TGCGCCAGCAGCCAAGATCGCGGGAGGGCGGAGACCCAGTACTTC

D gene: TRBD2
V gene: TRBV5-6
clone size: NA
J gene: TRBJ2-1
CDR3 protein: CASSLYLGGREVRDNEQFF
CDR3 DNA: TGTGCCAGCAGCTTGTATCTTGGCGGGAGGGAGGTAAGGGACAATGAGCAGTTCTTC

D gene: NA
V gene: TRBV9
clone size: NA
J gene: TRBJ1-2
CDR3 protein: CASSVEGGGTYGYTF
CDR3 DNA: TGTGCCAGCAGCGTAGAGGGGGGGGGCACCTATGGCTACACCTTC

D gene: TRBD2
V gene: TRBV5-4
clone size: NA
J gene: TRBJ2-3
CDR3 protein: CASSAGTSGGAHTQYF
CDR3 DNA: TGTGCCAGCAGCGCTGGGACTAGCGGGGGGGCGCATACGCAGTATTTT

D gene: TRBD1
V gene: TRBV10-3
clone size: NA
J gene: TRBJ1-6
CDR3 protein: CAISDAGQSNSPLHF
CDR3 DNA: TGTGCCATCAGTGACGCGGGACAGTCTAATTCACCCCTCCACTTT

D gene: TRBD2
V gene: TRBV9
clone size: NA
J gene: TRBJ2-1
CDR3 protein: CASSVEAREGGEQFF
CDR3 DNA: TGTGCCAGCAGCGTAGAGGCGCGGGAGGGCGGTGAGCAGTTCTTC

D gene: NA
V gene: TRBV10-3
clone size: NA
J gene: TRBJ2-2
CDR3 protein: CAISEGGGGRELFF
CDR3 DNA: TGTGCCATCAGTGAAGGAGGGGGAGGGAGGGAGCTGTTTTTT

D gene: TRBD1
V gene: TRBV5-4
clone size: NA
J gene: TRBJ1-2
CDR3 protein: CASSSGSWDSSYGYTF
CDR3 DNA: TGTGCCAGCAGCTCAGGATCCTGGGACAGCTCTTATGGCTACACCTTC

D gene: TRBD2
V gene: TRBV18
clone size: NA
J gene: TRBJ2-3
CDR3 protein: CASSPETSGTDTQYF
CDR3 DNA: TGTGCCAGCTCACCAGAGACTAGCGGCACAGATACGCAGTATTTT

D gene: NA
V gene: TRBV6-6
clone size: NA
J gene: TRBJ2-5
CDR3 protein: CASSFAREETQYF
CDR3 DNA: TGTGCCAGCAGTTTTGCCAGGGAAGAGACCCAGTACTTC

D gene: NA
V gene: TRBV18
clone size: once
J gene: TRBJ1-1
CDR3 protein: CASSPGRGNMNTEAFF
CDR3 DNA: TGTGCCAGCTCACCTGGGAGGGGAAACATGAACACTGAAGCTTTCTTT

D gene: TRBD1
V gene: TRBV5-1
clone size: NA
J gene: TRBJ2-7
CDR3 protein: CASSAGTGSDDEQYF
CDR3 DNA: TGCGCCAGCAGCGCGGGGACAGGAAGTGATGACGAGCAGTACTTC

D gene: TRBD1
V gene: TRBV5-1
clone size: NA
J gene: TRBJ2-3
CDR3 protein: CASSIRTGGDTQYF
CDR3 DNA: TGCGCCAGCAGCATTCGGACAGGTGGGGATACGCAGTATTTT

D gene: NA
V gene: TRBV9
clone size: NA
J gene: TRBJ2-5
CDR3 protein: CASSVGVGGQQETQYF
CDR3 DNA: TGTGCCAGCAGCGTAGGCGTGGGCGGACAGCAAGAGACCCAGTACTTC

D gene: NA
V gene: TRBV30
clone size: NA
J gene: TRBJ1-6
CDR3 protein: CAWSVRGVDSPLHF
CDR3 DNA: TGTGCCTGGAGTGTACGGGGGGTTGATTCACCCCTCCACTTT

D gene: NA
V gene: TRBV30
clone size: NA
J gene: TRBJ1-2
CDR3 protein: CAWSVSYGYTF
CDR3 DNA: TGTGCCTGGAGTGTTAGCTATGGCTACACCTTC

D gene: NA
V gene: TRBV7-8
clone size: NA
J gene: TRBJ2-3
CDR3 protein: CASSGQGADTQYF
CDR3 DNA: TGTGCCAGCAGCGGGCAGGGTGCAGATACGCAGTATTTT

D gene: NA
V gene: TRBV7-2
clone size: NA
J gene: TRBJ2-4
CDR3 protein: CASSLRGLTKAKNIQYF
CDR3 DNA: TGTGCCAGCAGCTTACGCGGACTAACCAAAGCCAAAAACATTCAGTACTTC

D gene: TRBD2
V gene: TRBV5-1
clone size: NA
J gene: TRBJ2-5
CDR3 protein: CASNGISGQETQYF
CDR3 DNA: TGCGCCAGCAACGGGATTAGCGGGCAAGAGACCCAGTACTTC

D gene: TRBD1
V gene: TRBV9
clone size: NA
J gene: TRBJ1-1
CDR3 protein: CASSPRGQRNTEAFF
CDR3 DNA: TGTGCCAGCAGCCCAAGGGGGCAGAGGAACACTGAAGCTTTCTTT

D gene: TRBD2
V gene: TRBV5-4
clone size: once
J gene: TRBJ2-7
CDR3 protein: CASSLAGTSGLYEQYF
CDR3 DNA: TGTGCCAGCAGCTTGGCCGGGACTAGCGGACTATACGAGCAGTACTTC

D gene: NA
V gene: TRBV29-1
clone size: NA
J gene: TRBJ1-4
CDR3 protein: CSAPDLEKLFF
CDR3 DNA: TGCAGCGCCCCGGACTTGGAAAAACTGTTTTTT

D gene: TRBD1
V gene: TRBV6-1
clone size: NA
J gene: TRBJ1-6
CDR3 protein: CASSETGGSYNSPLHF
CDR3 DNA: TGTGCCAGCAGTGAAACAGGGGGCTCCTATAATTCACCCCTCCACTTT